Given below is one T cell receptor beta chain in context. Its antigen is currently unknown. Generated by immunoSEQ multiplex PCR, the TCRdb table keeps only in-frame clones and is missing some. The sample carries around 120,000 clones, around 89% recorded once. This sample was included in a study of T cell responses to AZD1222 COVID-19 vaccine. The study's findings and limits: Reports indicate that nearly half of spike-specific TCRs are directed at unmutated variant regions. Clonal diversity was possibly underestimated, and the donors were mostly white British, with more females. There were repertoire samples only from the period after the peak T cell response.

CDR1 SEHNR and CDR2 FQNEAQ come from the germline V gene (reference sequence). The CDR3 extends over 13 amino acids. Deletions cut 3 bases from V and 2 bases from J, with 7 bases between. V usage is TRBV7-9 and J usage is TRBJ1-1, with D hard to call. This clonotype was obtained from an adult in good health. The sequencing used peripheral blood, collected on day 0 of MenACWY control vaccination. The CDR3 here is CASSFGENTEAFF. In nucleotides, the CDR3 is TGTGCCAGCAGCTTCGGAGAAAACACTGAAGCTTTCTTT.